Below, 14 T cell receptor beta chains from the same sample are listed, as sequenced in a study of spatial heterogeneity in lung cancer. TCRdb re-called the 5' RACE reads with MiXCR, one entry per CDR3 protein. The repertoire has under 20,000 distinct CDR3 sequences, 19% of them found once; the top ten carry roughly 13%. Time point: sample taken at primary tumor resection. Tumor, nontumor lung or frozen PBMC supplied whole RNA, sequenced without sorting. The sample in question was PBMCs, obtained at surgery. The receptors shown here come from a male donor with early-stage non-small cell lung cancer.

This clonotype counts as medium-sized. V usage is TRBV21-1 and J usage is TRBJ2-3; TRBD1, as called in the table, went unchecked against the DNA. TRBV21-1 is an annotated pseudogene. The CDR3 length is 17 residues. Here the CDR3 reads CASISLERGPSTDTQYF. DNA of the CDR3: TGTGCCAGCATCTCCCTCGAGCGGGGGCCGAGCACAGATACGCAGTATTTT.

The rearrangement uses TRBV28 and TRBJ2-3, with D perhaps TRBD1 (6 bases). V lost 4 bases to trimming and J lost 3 bases, with 14 bases between them. Germline assignment: CDR1 MDHEN and CDR2 SYDVKM. This CDR3 is 15 amino acids long. The CDR3 sequence: CASSSIRTETDTQYF. The CDR3 nucleotides read TGTGCCAGCAGTTCAATCCGGACAGAGACAGATACGCAGTATTTT.

The CDR3 loop is CASRGAFATNEKLFF. The CDR3 DNA reads as TGTGCCAGCCGGGGGGCCTTTGCAACTAATGAAAAACTGTTTTTT. V is TRBV3-1 and J is TRBJ1-4; possible D gene TRBD1, 6 bases. Trimming took off 8 bases at V and 0 bases at J, with 13 bases between the two ends. The CDR3 has 15 amino acids. The germline gives CDR1 LGHDT, CDR2 YNNKEL (reference sequence).

This clonotype was recorded a few times. V gene TRBV6-5 combines with J gene TRBJ1-1, with a tentative D call TRBD1 (6 bases). V gave up 6 bases and J gave up 4 bases, with 6 bases separating them. The V gene's germline CDR1 is MNHEY and CDR2 SVGAGI. The length of the CDR3 is 11 residues. The CDR3 loop is CASRTGTEAFF. The CDR3, as DNA: TGTGCCAGCAGGACAGGCACTGAAGCTTTCTTT.

This clonotype is medium-sized (0.01 to 0.1%) by share. The chain employs TRBV18 and TRBJ1-2; 8 bases agree with TRBD1. V lost 4 bases and J lost 3; bases outside the gene matches: 7. Germline V gene lookup returns CDR1 KGHSH and CDR2 LQKENI. This CDR3 has 15 residues. The CDR3 coding sequence is TGTGCCAGCTCACTGGGACAGGCTGGGGACTATGGCTACACCTTC. Its translation is CASSLGQAGDYGYTF. Using reference TRBV18 and TRBJ1-2 for the parts outside the CDR3, the full variable domain is NAGVMQNPRHLVRRRGQEARLRCSPMKGHSHVYWYRQLPEEGLKFMVYLQKENIIDESGMPKERFSAEFPKEGPSILRIQQVVRGDSAAYFCASSLGQAGDYGYTFGSGTRLTVV.

This clonotype was detected only a few times. The V gene is TRBV30, the J gene TRBJ2-3; TRBD1 agrees at 12 bases. J was trimmed by 6 bases and V by 1 base; bases with no gene match: 5. The CDR3 contains 15 residues. The germline V gene has CDR1 GTSNPN and CDR2 SVGIG (reference sequence). This CDR3 is CAWSAGTGGADTQYF. The CDR3 DNA sequence: TGTGCCTGGAGTGCCGGGACAGGGGGCGCGGATACGCAGTATTTT. The full variable domain, completed using reference TRBV30 and TRBJ2-3, is SQTIHQWPATLVQPVGSPLSLECTVEGTSNPNLYWYRQAAGRGLQLLFYSVGIGQISSEVPQNLSASRPQDRQFILSSKKLLLSDSGFYLCAWSAGTGGADTQYFGPGTRLTVL.

The rearrangement joins TRBV3-1 to TRBJ2-3; D remains unclear. V dropped 0 bases and J dropped 5 bases, with 6 bases sitting between them. Per germline, CDR1 LGHDT and CDR2 YNNKEL (reference sequence). This CDR3 contains 13 residues. Here the CDR3 DNA reads TGTGCCAGCAGCCAAGATCACCGAGATACGCAGTATTTT. Translation gives CASSQDHRDTQYF.

The gene calls are TRBV9 and TRBJ1-3; D unclear. The V gene's germline CDR1 is SGDLS and CDR2 YYNGEE. V was pared by 0 bases and J by 0 bases, with 13 bases between. The CDR3 spans 17 residues. The CDR3: CASSVALDGSSGNTIYF. In DNA, the CDR3 is TGTGCCAGCAGCGTAGCTTTGGACGGCTCCTCTGGAAACACCATATATTTT. Supplemented by reference TRBV9 and TRBJ1-3, the full variable domain reads DSGVTQTPKHLITATGQRVTLRCSPRSGDLSVYWYQQSLDQGLQFLIQYYNGEERAKGNILERFSAQQFPDLHSELNLSSLELGDSALYFCASSVALDGSSGNTIYFGEGSWLTVV.

The chain links TRBV5-4 to TRBJ2-3; 11 positions match TRBD2. The germline V gene encodes CDR1 SGHNT and CDR2 YYREEE (reference sequence). With 2 bases clipped from V and 5 bases from J, the junction kept 1 base outside the gene matches. The CDR3 runs 14 residues. CDR3 loop: CASSFSGGEDTQYF. The CDR3 DNA reads TGTGCCAGCAGCTTTAGCGGGGGGGAAGATACGCAGTATTTT.

This clonotype was picked up many times. V is TRBV28 and J is TRBJ2-1, with D possibly being TRBD1 (5 bases). Germline CDR1 and CDR2: MDHEN and SYDVKM. Trimming cost V 2 bases and J 5 bases, with 13 bases left between them. The CDR3 contains 15 residues. The CDR3 DNA reads TGTGCCAGCAGTTTAATTTCAGCAGGGCACAATGAGCAGTTCTTC. Amino acid sequence: CASSLISAGHNEQFF.

This clonotype was observed many times. This rearrangement joins TRBV2 to TRBJ1-4; TRBD1 is a possible D gene (5 bases). The V gene lost 5 bases and the J gene lost 8 bases, with 15 bases spanning the gap. Per germline, CDR1 SNHLY and CDR2 FYNNEI. The CDR3 has 14 residues. As DNA, the CDR3 is TGTGCCAGCAGTAATATGGCGGGGGGAGAAAAACTGTTTTTT. This sequence encodes CASSNMAGGEKLFF. The whole variable domain, remainder taken from reference TRBV2 and TRBJ1-4, is EPEVTQTPSHQVTQMGQEVILRCVPISNHLYFYWYRQILGQKVEFLVSFYNNEISEKSEIFDDQFSVERPDGSNFTLKIRSTKLEDSAMYFCASSNMAGGEKLFFGSGTQLSVL.

J is TRBJ1-1 and V is TRBV6-2 or TRBV6-3; maybe TRBD1 (5 bases). V lost 4 bases to trimming and J lost 9 bases, with 12 bases between them. Germline V gene data show CDR1 as MNHEY and CDR2 as SVGEGT. This CDR3 comprises 12 residues. The CDR3 coding sequence is TGTGCCAGCAGTTTGAAGGGACGCCAAGCTTTCTTT. This gives the protein CASSLKGRQAFF.

The table lists this clonotype with many counts. CDR3 DNA sequence: TGCGCCAGCAGTGAAGAGAGCTCTGGAAACACCATATATTTT. It yields the protein CASSEESSGNTIYF. The rearrangement links TRBV10-1 to TRBJ1-3; D is ambiguous. V lost 3 bases, J lost 0 bases, and 6 bases lay in between. The CDR3 spans 14 residues. Germline-derived CDR1 and CDR2 are WNHNN and SYGVQD (reference sequence).

The rearrangement links TRBV6-5 to TRBJ1-6, with D tentatively TRBD1 (5 bases). CDR1 and CDR2 (germline): MNHEY, SVGAGI. The CDR3 has 16 residues. V gave up 2 bases and J gave up 14 bases, with 22 bases separating them. CDR3 loop: CASSYQGTPFPMALHF. The CDR3 nucleotides are TGTGCCAGCAGTTACCAAGGGACCCCATTCCCCATGGCCCTCCACTTT.